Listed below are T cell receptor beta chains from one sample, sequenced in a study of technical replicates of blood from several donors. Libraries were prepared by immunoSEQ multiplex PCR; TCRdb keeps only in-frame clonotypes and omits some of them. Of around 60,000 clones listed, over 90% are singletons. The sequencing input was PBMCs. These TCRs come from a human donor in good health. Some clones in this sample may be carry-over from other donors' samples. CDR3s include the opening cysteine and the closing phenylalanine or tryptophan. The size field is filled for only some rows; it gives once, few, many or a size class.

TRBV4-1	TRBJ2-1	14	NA	CASSQLAGVREQFF
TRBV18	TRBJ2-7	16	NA	CASSPPPGQVSYEQYF
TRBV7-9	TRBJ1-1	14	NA	CASSLTGVSTEAFF
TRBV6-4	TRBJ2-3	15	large	CASSDSSGGADTQYF
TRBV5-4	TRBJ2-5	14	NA	CASSHPGQGETQYF
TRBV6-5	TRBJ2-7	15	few	CASSGRGGPSYEQYF
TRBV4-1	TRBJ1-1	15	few	CASSHAGQRNTEAFF
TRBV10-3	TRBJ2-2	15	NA	CAIRGQGQNTGELFF
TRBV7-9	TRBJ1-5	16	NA	CASSSRTGSTNQPQHF
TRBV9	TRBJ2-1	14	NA	CASSVGGGYNEQFF
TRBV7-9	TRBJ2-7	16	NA	CASSLAEAGGEDEQYF
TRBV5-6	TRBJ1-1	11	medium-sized	CASSLGPKLFF
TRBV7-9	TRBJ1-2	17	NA	CASSLVDRDRLGYGYTF
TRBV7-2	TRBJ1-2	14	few	CASSSSRGFYGYTF
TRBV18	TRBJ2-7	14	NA	CASSPTAVSYEQYF